The 4 T cell receptor beta chains below were found in one sample sequenced in a study of CD8+CD57+ T cells in acquired aplastic anemia. Template material for TCR beta VDJ and CDR3 profiling consisted of genomic DNA. TCRdb used MiXCR to reprocess the reads, holding one entry per CDR3 protein. The table records about 120,000 distinct CDR3 sequences, about 50% of them present only once. An expansion of CD8+CD57+ cells by flow cytometry had been shown in patients chosen for sequencing. Sequenced sample: sorted CD4+, CD8+, or CD8+CD57+ T cells (not recorded which) from PBMCs. These receptors came from a human donor with aplastic anemia.

This clonotype was recorded at least ten times. The rearrangement uses TRBV10-3 and TRBJ1-1; tentatively, D is TRBD1 (6 bases). Germline values: CDR1 ENHRY, CDR2 SYGVKD. V lost 6 bases, J lost 0 bases, and 14 bases lay in between. The CDR3 totals 15 residues. CDR3 loop: CAISPGQTLNTEAFF. CDR3 nucleotides: TGTGCCATCAGCCCGGGACAAACTTTGAACACTGAAGCTTTCTTT.

This clonotype was recorded a few times. The rearrangement links TRBV7-2 to TRBJ1-3, with D uncertain. The V gene's germline CDR1 is SGHTA and CDR2 FQGNSA. The CDR3 is 15 amino acids. V dropped 0 bases and J dropped 1 base, with 7 bases sitting between them. The CDR3 loop reads CASSLAFRSGNTIYF. The CDR3 coding sequence is TGTGCCAGCAGCTTAGCGTTCCGATCTGGAAACACCATATATTTT.

This clonotype was picked up a small number of times. This rearrangement joins TRBV29-1 to TRBJ1-1; no reliable D call. CDR1 SQVTM and CDR2 ANQGSEA come from the germline V gene. The CDR3 sequence is 12 residues long. V was shortened by 3 bases and J by 1 base, with 6 bases between the two germline ends. Written as DNA, the CDR3 is TGCAGCGTTGATACCGGGAACACTGAAGCTTTCTTT. Amino acid sequence: CSVDTGNTEAFF.

This clonotype was detected only a few times. The chain carries TRBV7-3 and TRBJ2-1, with no clear D. V lost 2 bases and J 5 bases, leaving 7 bases between the germline ends. The CDR3 runs to 13 residues. Germline assignment: CDR1 SGHTA and CDR2 FQGTGA. CDR3 DNA sequence: TGTGCCAGCAGCTTATCAGAGGACAATGAGCAGTTCTTC. Its translation: CASSLSEDNEQFF.